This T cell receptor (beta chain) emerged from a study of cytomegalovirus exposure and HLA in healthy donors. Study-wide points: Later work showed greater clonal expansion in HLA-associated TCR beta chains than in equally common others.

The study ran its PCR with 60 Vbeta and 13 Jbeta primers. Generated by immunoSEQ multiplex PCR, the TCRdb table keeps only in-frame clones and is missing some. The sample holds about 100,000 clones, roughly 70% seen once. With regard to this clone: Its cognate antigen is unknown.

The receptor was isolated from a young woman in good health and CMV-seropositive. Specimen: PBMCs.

The CDR3 region has the DNA TGTGCCAGCAGTGACTCGGCTAGCGGGACGGGCACAGATACGCAGTATTTT. Amino acids: CASSDSASGTGTDTQYF. The rearrangement links TRBV6-4 to TRBJ2-3, with 9 bases identical to TRBD2. V lost 0 bases to trimming and J lost 1 base; unmatched junction nucleotides: 5. CDR1 MRHNA and CDR2 SNTAGT come from the germline V gene. This CDR3 has 17 residues.